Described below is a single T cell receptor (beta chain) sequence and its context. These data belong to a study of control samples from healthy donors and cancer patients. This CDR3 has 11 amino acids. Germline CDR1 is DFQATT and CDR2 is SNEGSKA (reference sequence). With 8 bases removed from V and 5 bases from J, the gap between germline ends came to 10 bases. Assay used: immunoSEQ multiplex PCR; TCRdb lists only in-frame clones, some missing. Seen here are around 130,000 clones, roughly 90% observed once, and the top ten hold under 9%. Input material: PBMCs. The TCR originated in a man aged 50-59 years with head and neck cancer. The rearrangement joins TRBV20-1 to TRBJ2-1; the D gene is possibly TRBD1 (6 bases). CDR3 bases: TGCAGTAGATACAGGGACAATGAGCAGTTCTTC. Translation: CSRYRDNEQFF.